A single sample gave rise to the 21 T cell receptor beta chains below, sequenced in a study of blood T cells in healthy people across ages. Using a J-beta primer mix together with a sample-barcoded 5' primer, a second PCR was run for about 6 to 11 cycles. Using its own MiXCR run on the 5' RACE reads, TCRdb lists one record per CDR3 protein. The data show 730,000 or so distinct CDR3 sequences, around 46% seen once. Sequencing used blood. The receptors come from a woman aged 55-70 years in good health.

The chain is built from TRBV5-1 and TRBJ2-3, with D perhaps matching TRBD2 (7 bases). Germline assignment: CDR1 SGHRS and CDR2 YFSETQ. V gave up 0 bases and J gave up 5 bases, with 13 bases separating them. The CDR3 runs to 15 residues. CDR3 region: CASSLGRGRQDTQYF. The CDR3 region has the DNA TGCGCCAGCAGCTTGGGGCGGGGGCGTCAAGATACGCAGTATTTT.

In the case of this clonotype: A clone one base away is much larger, so this may be a read error. The gene calls are TRBV14 and TRBJ2-1, with D hard to call. V lost 0 bases to trimming and J lost 7 bases, with 10 bases between them. Looked up from germline, CDR1 is SGHDN and CDR2 is FVKESK. The CDR3 is 14 residues long. CDR3 loop: CASSQELFRNEQFF. The CDR3 DNA sequence: TGTGCCAGCAGCCAAGAGCTCTTCCGGAATGAGCAGTTCTTC.

On this clonotype itself: A much larger clone sits a single nucleotide away, making a read error possible. The chain carries TRBV7-2 and TRBJ2-4; TRBD2 agrees at 11 bases. Near its end, the DNA agrees better with TRBJ2-7, so the J call may be wrong. Germline-derived CDR1 and CDR2 are SGHTA and FQGNSA. The CDR3 sequence is 15 residues long. CDR3 sequence: CASNSPGLAAYEQYF. The CDR3 bases are TGTGCCAGCAACTCGCCGGGACTAGCGGCCTACGAGCAGTACTTC.

This clonotype was detected a few times. The chain joins TRBV29-1 to TRBJ2-1; 8 positions match TRBD1. Per the germline V gene, CDR1 is SQVTM and CDR2 is ANQGSEA. Losses at the gene ends were 4 bases for V and 4 bases for J; bases not matched to a gene: 6. The CDR3 spans 14 residues. This CDR3 reads CSVARDRGYNEQFF. As DNA, the CDR3 is TGCAGCGTTGCCCGAGACAGGGGTTACAATGAGCAGTTCTTC.

This clonotype showed up just a few times. The rearrangement uses TRBV6-1 and TRBJ2-5; 11 nucleotides agree with TRBD1. V gave up 5 bases and J gave up 5 bases; unmatched junction bases: 7. CDR1 is MNHNS, CDR2 SASEGT, per germline. This CDR3 has 15 residues. In DNA form, the CDR3 reads TGTGCCAGCAGTCCAAGGACAGGGGGCGCCGAGACCCAGTACTTC. This codes for CASSPRTGGAETQYF.

The chain carries TRBV13 and TRBJ2-4; D uncertain. CDR3 length: 14 amino acids. Per germline, CDR1 PRHDT and CDR2 FYEKMQ (reference sequence). Trimming pared 0 bases from V and 7 bases from J, leaving 10 bases between. The DNA of the CDR3 is TGTGCCAGCAGCTTAGGACAGTTTGGGAACATTCAGTACTTC. Translated: CASSLGQFGNIQYF.

Worth noting for this clonotype: The junction departs from the called germline gene at one end, perhaps through a read error. V usage is TRBV18 and J usage is TRBJ2-1, with D perhaps matching TRBD1 (5 bases). Per germline, CDR1 KGHSH and CDR2 LQKENI. The CDR3 is 12 residues long. In DNA form, the CDR3 reads TGTACCAGCTCACCCTGGGGCGATGAGCAGTTCTTC. Its protein product is CTSSPWGDEQFF.

V is TRBV15 and J is TRBJ1-4, with TRBD1 as a possible D gene (5 bases). The germline gives CDR1 LNHNV, CDR2 YYDKDF (reference sequence). The CDR3 has 14 residues. CDR3 protein: CDKQGIVTNEKLFF. The CDR3 DNA is TGTGATAAGCAGGGTATTGTAACTAATGAAAAACTGTTTTTT.

This clonotype came up a few times. A much larger clone is a single base away; this may be a read error. The J gene is TRBJ2-7, the V gene TRBV4-2; 7 nucleotides line up with TRBD1. Per germline, CDR1 LGHNA and CDR2 YNFKEQ. V lost 0 bases, J lost 7 bases, and 9 bases stayed unmatched. This CDR3 region has 15 residues. The CDR3 bases are TGTGCCAGCAGCCAAGAGGGTCCACAGGGGAATGAGCAGTACTTC. This translates into CASSQEGPQGNEQYF.

The rearrangement links TRBV27 to TRBJ2-7; D is unresolved. V lost 4 bases, J lost 3 bases, and 13 bases lay in between. The CDR3 spans 14 residues. The germline V gene encodes CDR1 MNHEY and CDR2 SMNVEV (reference sequence). The CDR3 region is CASSSGPNFYEQYF. In DNA, the CDR3 is TGTGCCAGCAGTTCCGGTCCCAACTTCTACGAGCAGTACTTC.

The chain joins TRBV20-1 to TRBJ2-7; a possible D gene is TRBD1 (6 bases). The CDR3 length is 14 residues. Trimming left V 6 bases short and J 3 bases short, with 18 bases between. Germline-derived CDR1 and CDR2 are DFQATT and SNEGSKA (reference sequence). The CDR3 nucleotides are TGCAGTGCAACACCACCGGGACAAAACTACGAGCAGTACTTC. Its translation is CSATPPGQNYEQYF.

This clonotype was counted between two and nine times. The chain has TRBV4-1 and TRBJ2-7, with D unclear. V lost 0 bases and J lost 5, with 14 bases in between. CDR3 length: 15 amino acids. Germline-derived CDR1 and CDR2 are MGHRA and YSYEKL. The CDR3 reads CASSQDKRVRDEQYF. The DNA for the CDR3 is TGCGCCAGCAGCCAAGATAAACGGGTTCGCGACGAGCAGTACTTC.

This clonotype was counted only a few times. Sequence at one end of the junction differs from germline and may be a read error. The gene calls are TRBV25-1 and TRBJ2-7; 7 nucleotides align to TRBD1. The CDR3 runs to 15 residues. Germline CDR1 MGHDK, CDR2 SYGVNS. CDR3 DNA: TGTGCCAGCAGTGGACCCGGGACAGAGACCTACAAGCAGTACTTC. Translating gives CASSGPGTETYKQYF.

This clonotype was observed a handful of times. The chain links TRBV5-5 to TRBJ2-7, with D unclear. The CDR3 covers 12 residues. Trimming removed 4 bases from V and 6 bases from J, with 11 bases in between. Germline V gene data show CDR1 as SGHKS and CDR2 as YYEKEE (reference sequence). CDR3 nucleotide sequence: TGTGCCAGCAGCCCTAACTTTGGCGAGCAGTACTTC. Translating it yields CASSPNFGEQYF.

This clonotype was seen only a few times. The chain has TRBV7-9 and TRBJ2-3, with D tentatively TRBD1 (6 bases). Germline V gene data show CDR1 as SEHNR and CDR2 as FQNEAQ (reference sequence). The CDR3 runs to 14 residues. Trimming left V 5 bases short and J 2 bases short, with 11 bases between. The CDR3 loop reads CASSPRDNTDTQYF. Here the CDR3 DNA reads TGTGCCAGCAGCCCCCGGGACAACACAGATACGCAGTATTTT.

There are many counts of this clonotype. DNA of the CDR3: TGTGCCAGCAGCGCACCGGGGGAAGGAAACATTCAGTACTTC. This translates into CASSAPGEGNIQYF. V gene TRBV28 combines with J gene TRBJ2-4; D perhaps matches TRBD2 (6 bases). Germline values: CDR1 MDHEN, CDR2 SYDVKM. Between the trimmed V and J ends, which lost 6 bases and 6 bases, there was a span of 15 bases. The CDR3 is made up of 14 amino acids.

This clonotype was observed a handful of times. As DNA, the CDR3 is TGTGCCAGCCGGGGCAGCAATCAGCCCCAGCATTTT. It encodes CASRGSNQPQHF. This chain connects TRBV12-3 or TRBV12-4 to TRBJ1-5, with D possibly TRBD1 on 5 matching bases. The germline V and J ends were trimmed by 8 bases and 1 base, with 6 bases remaining between them. The CDR3 extends over 12 amino acids.

This chain links TRBV11-2 with TRBJ2-5; D might be TRBD2 (7 bases). Trimming left V 4 bases short and J 4 bases short, with 19 bases between. Germline CDR1 and CDR2: SGHAT and FQNNGV. There are 16 residues in the CDR3. CDR3 region: CASSSISAGALETQYF. CDR3 coding DNA: TGTGCCAGCAGCTCTATTAGCGCGGGGGCCTTAGAGACCCAGTACTTC.

The chain carries TRBV27 and TRBJ2-5, with 9 bases aligning to TRBD2. CDR3 length: 17 amino acids. Germline V CDR1 and CDR2: MNHEY, SMNVEV (reference sequence). V trimming: 2 bases; J trimming: 11 bases; junction bases outside the gene matches: 18. The DNA of the CDR3 is TGTGCCAGCAGTTTAGCCCCCCCTAGCGGGGTCCCTACGAGGCAGTACTTC. Its protein is CASSLAPPSGVPTRQYF.

This clonotype came up many times. This chain connects TRBV29-1 to TRBJ1-4; the D is unclear. There are 13 residues in the CDR3. Germline V gene sequence: CDR1 SQVTM, CDR2 ANQGSEA. V gave up 2 bases and J gave up 7 bases, with 11 bases separating them. CDR3 sequence: CSVERLGGEKLFF. The CDR3 DNA sequence: TGCAGCGTTGAAAGGCTGGGAGGTGAAAAACTGTTTTTT.

This clonotype was seen ten or more times. This chain uses TRBV20-1 with TRBJ2-5, with D possibly TRBD1 on 6 matching bases. The germline V and J ends were trimmed by 7 bases and 4 bases, with 13 bases remaining between them. The CDR3 runs to 12 residues. Germline values: CDR1 DFQATT, CDR2 SNEGSKA (reference sequence). The CDR3 coding sequence is TGCAGTGTTAAGCGAGGGGGAGAGACCCAGTACTTC. Protein sequence: CSVKRGGETQYF.